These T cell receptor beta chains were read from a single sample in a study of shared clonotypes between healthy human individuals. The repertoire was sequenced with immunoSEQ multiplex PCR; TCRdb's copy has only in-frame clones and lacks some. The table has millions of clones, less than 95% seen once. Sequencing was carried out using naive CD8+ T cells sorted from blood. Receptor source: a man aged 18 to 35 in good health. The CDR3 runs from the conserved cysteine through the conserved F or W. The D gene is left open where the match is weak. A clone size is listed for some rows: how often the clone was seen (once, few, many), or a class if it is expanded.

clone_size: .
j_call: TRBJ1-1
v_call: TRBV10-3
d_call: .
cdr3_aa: CAINIRTENTEAFF
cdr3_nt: TGTGCCATCAATATAAGGACTGAGAACACTGAAGCTTTCTTT

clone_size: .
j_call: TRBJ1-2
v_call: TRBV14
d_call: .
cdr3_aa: CASSPGVGGYTF
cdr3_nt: TGTGCCAGCAGCCCAGGGGTGGGTGGCTACACCTTC

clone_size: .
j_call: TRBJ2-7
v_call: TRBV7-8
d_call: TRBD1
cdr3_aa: CASSIGQGYEQYF
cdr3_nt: TGTGCCAGCAGCATTGGACAGGGCTACGAGCAGTACTTC

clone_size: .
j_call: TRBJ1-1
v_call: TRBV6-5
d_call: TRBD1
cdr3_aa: CASSTTGYDNTEAFF
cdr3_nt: TGTGCCAGCAGTACGACAGGGTATGATAACACTGAAGCTTTCTTT

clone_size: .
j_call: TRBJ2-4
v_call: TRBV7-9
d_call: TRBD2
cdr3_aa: CASSLMGEGQNIQYF
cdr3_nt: TGTGCCAGCAGCTTAATGGGGGAGGGTCAAAACATTCAGTACTTC

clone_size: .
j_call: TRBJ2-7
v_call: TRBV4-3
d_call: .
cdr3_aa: CASSQEGWSGGDTYEQYF
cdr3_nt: TGCGCCAGCAGCCAAGAAGGTTGGAGCGGCGGGGATACCTACGAGCAGTACTTC

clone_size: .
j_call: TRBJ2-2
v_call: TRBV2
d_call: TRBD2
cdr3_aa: CAIRTSGGQRTGELFF
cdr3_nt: TGTGCCATACGGACTAGCGGGGGACAAAGGACCGGGGAGCTGTTTTTT

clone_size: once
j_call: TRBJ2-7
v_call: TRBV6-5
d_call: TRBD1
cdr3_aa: CASSGLPGQGFEQYF
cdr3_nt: TGTGCCAGCAGTGGACTACCGGGACAGGGGTTCGAGCAGTACTTC

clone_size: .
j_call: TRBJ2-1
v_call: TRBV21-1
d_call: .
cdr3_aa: CASSPQQFEQFF
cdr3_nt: TGTGCCAGCAGCCCCCAGCAGTTTGAGCAGTTCTTC

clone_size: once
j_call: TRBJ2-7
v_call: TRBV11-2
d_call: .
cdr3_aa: CASSLGLAYEQYF
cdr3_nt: TGTGCCAGCAGCTTAGGATTGGCCTACGAGCAGTACTTC

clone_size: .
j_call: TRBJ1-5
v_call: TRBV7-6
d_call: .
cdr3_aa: CASSDFGPQHF
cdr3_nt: TGTGCCAGCAGCGACTTCGGGCCCCAGCATTTT

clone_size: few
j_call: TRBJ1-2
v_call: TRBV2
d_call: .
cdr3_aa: CASSDYGITGYTF
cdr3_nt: TGTGCCAGCAGTGACTACGGGATAACTGGCTACACCTTC

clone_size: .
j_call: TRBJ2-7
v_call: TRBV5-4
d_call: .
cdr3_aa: CASSTGESYEQYF
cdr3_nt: TGTGCCAGCAGCACGGGGGAGTCCTACGAGCAGTACTTC

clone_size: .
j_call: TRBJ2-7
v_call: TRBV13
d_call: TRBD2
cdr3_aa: CASSTSGLAGSEQYF
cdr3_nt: TGTGCCAGCAGCACATCGGGACTAGCGGGAAGCGAGCAGTACTTC

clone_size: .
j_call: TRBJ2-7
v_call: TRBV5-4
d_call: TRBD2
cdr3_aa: CASSSADGGLGEQYF
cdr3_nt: TGTGCCAGCAGCAGCGCTGACGGGGGGTTGGGCGAGCAGTACTTC

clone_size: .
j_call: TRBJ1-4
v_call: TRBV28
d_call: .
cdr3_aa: CASSGRAHESEKLFF
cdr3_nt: TGTGCCAGCAGTGGCCGGGCACACGAAAGTGAAAAACTGTTTTTT

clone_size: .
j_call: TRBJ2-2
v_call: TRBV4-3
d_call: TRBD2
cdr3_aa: CASSQDGVAGVTDTGELFF
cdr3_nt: TGCGCCAGCAGCCAAGATGGGGTAGCGGGAGTTACGGACACCGGGGAGCTGTTTTTT

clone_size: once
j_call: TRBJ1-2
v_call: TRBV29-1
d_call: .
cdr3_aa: CSVGQLANYGYTF
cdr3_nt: TGCAGCGTTGGACAGTTAGCTAACTATGGCTACACCTTC

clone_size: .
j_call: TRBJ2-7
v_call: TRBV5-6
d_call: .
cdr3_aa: CASSLAGEQYF
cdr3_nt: TGTGCCAGCAGCTTGGCAGGGGAGCAGTACTTC

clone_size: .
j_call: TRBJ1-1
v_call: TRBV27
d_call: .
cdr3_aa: CASSFRGMNTEAFF
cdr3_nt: TGTGCCAGCAGTTTCCGGGGTATGAACACTGAAGCTTTCTTT

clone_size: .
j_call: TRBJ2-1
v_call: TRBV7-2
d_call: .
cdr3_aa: CASSFLLGEQFF
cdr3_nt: TGTGCCAGCAGCTTCCTGTTAGGTGAGCAGTTCTTC

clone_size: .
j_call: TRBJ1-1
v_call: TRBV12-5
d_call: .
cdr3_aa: CASGWGGVNTEAFF
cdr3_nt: TGTGCTAGTGGTTGGGGGGGCGTGAACACTGAAGCTTTCTTT

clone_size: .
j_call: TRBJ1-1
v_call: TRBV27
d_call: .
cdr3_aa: CASSYKGLNTEAFF
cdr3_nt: TGTGCCAGCAGTTATAAGGGGTTGAACACTGAAGCTTTCTTT

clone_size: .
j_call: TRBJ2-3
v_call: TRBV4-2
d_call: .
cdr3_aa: CASSPVGGQSSTDTQYF
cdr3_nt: TGTGCCAGCAGCCCGGTCGGGGGCCAGTCTAGCACAGATACGCAGTATTTT

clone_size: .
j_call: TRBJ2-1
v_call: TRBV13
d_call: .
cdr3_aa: CASSSRNDSYNEQFF
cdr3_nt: TGTGCCAGCAGCTCCCGTAATGACTCCTACAATGAGCAGTTCTTC

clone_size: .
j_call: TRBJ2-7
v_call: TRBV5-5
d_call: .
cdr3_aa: CASSLAVGSYEQYF
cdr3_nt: TGTGCCAGCAGCTTGGCGGTGGGTTCCTACGAGCAGTACTTC

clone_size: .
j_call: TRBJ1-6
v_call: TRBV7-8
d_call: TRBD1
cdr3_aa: CASSLGGGGSNSPLHF
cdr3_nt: TGTGCCAGCAGCTTAGGGGGAGGGGGCTCGAATTCACCCCTCCACTTT

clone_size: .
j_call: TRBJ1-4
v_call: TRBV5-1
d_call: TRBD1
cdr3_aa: CASSPQGALGEKLFF
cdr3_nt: TGCGCCAGCAGCCCACAGGGGGCCCTAGGCGAAAAACTGTTTTTT

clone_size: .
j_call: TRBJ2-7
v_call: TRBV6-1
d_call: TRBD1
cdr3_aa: CATSTGMSYEQYF
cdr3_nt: TGTGCCACCTCGACAGGGATGTCCTACGAGCAGTACTTC

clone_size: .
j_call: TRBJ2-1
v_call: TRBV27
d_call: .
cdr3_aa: CASSVMGGNYNEQFF
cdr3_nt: TGTGCCAGCAGTGTTATGGGGGGAAACTACAATGAGCAGTTCTTC

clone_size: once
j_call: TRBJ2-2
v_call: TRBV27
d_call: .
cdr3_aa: CASSLLGGQTGELFF
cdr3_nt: TGTGCCAGCAGTTTACTCGGCGGCCAAACCGGGGAGCTGTTTTTT

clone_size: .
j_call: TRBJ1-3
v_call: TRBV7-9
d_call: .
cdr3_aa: CASSETPGVSGNTIYF
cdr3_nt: TGTGCCAGCAGCGAGACCCCAGGGGTCTCTGGAAACACCATATATTTT

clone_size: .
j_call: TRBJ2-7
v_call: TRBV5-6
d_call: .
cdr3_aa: CASRAGNSYEQYF
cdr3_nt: TGTGCCAGCAGGGCCGGGAACTCCTACGAGCAGTACTTC

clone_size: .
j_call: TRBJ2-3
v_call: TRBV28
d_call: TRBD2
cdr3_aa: CASSGLAGGHIDTDTQYF
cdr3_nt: TGTGCCAGCTCCGGACTAGCGGGGGGGCATATTGACACAGATACGCAGTATTTT

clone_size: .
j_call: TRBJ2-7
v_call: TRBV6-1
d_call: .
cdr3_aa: CASIGGNYEQYF
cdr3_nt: TGTGCCAGCATTGGGGGCAACTACGAGCAGTACTTC

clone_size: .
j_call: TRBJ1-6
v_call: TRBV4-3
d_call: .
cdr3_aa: CASSQDRRWDSPLHF
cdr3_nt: TGCGCCAGCAGCCAAGACAGGCGTTGGGATTCACCCCTCCACTTT

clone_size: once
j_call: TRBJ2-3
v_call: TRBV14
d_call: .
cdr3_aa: CASSQDGNFWDTQYF
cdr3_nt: TGTGCCAGCAGCCAAGATGGTAATTTCTGGGATACGCAGTATTTT

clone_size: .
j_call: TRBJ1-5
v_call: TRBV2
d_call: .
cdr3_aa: CASSVGQRAQPKHF
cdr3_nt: TGTGCCAGCAGTGTCGGACAGAGGGCTCAGCCCAAGCATTTT

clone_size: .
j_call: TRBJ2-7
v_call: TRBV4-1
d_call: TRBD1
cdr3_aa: CASSNGDSYEQYF
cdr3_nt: TGCGCCAGCAGCAACGGGGACAGCTACGAGCAGTACTTC

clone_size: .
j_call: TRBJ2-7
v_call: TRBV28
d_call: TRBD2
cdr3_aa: CASRSLSLAGGSYEQYF
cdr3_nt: TGTGCCAGCAGGAGTTTAAGCTTAGCGGGAGGTTCCTACGAGCAGTACTTC

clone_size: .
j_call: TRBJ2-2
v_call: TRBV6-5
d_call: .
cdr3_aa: CASISGGTGELFF
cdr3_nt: TGTGCCAGCATTTCGGGTGGTACCGGGGAGCTGTTTTTT

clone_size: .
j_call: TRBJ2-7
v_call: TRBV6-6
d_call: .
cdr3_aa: CASSYAGTFYEQYF
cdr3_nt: TGTGCCAGCAGTTACGCCGGGACCTTCTACGAGCAGTACTTC

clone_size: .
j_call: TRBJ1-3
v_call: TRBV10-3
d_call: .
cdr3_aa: CAISEGQGNTIYF
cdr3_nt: TGTGCCATCAGTGAGGGACAGGGAAACACCATATATTTT

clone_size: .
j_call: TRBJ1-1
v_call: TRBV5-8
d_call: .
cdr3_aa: CASSPLWGRTANTEAFF
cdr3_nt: TGTGCCAGCAGCCCCCTCTGGGGTCGGACAGCCAACACTGAAGCTTTCTTT

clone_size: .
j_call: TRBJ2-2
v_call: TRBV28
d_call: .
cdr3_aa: CASSFYQATGELFF
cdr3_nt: TGTGCCAGCAGTTTTTATCAGGCTACCGGGGAGCTGTTTTTT

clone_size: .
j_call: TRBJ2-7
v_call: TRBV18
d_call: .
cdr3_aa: CASSPSHEQYF
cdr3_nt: TGTGCCAGCTCACCTAGTCACGAGCAGTACTTC

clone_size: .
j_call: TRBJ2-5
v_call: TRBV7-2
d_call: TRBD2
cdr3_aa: CASSLTGTSGETQYF
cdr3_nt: TGTGCCAGCAGCTTAACCGGGACTAGCGGGGAGACCCAGTACTTC

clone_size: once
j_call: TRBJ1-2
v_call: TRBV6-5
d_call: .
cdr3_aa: CASTSDLYGYTF
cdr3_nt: TGTGCCAGCACAAGCGACCTCTATGGCTACACCTTC

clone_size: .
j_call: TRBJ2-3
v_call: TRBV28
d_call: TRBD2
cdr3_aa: CASSLFSGGAGTDTQYF
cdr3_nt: TGTGCCAGCAGCCTTTTCAGCGGGGGGGCGGGTACAGATACGCAGTATTTT

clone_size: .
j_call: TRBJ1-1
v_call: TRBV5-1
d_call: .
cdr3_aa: CASSLTTGAAFF
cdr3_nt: TGCGCCAGCAGCTTGACGACCGGGGCAGCTTTCTTT